Below, 3 T cell receptor beta chains from the same sample are listed, as sequenced in a study of cytomegalovirus exposure and HLA in healthy donors. The study ran its PCR with 60 Vbeta and 13 Jbeta primers. Data came from immunoSEQ multiplex PCR; TCRdb stores just in-frame clones and leaves some out. The sample lists about 130,000 clones; roughly 82% were seen once. Specimen: PBMCs. These receptors all stem from a male donor in good health and CMV-seropositive.

V usage is TRBV4-2 and J usage is TRBJ1-1, with a tentative D call TRBD1 (5 bases). Deletions cut 2 bases from V and 11 bases from J, with 24 bases between. From germline, CDR1 is LGHNA and CDR2 YNFKEQ. The CDR3 is made up of 16 amino acids. The CDR3 region is CASSQPGGLMPFGAFF. The CDR3 DNA follows: TGTGCCAGCAGCCAACCGGGGGGTCTGATGCCCTTTGGGGCTTTCTTT.

The chain employs TRBV28 and TRBJ1-5; TRBD1 is a possible D gene (6 bases). Deletions cut 6 bases from V and 0 bases from J, with 15 bases between. This CDR3 has 16 amino acids. The germline V gene has CDR1 MDHEN and CDR2 SYDVKM. This chain's CDR3 is CASRTEGGYSNQPQHF. CDR3 DNA: TGTGCCAGCAGGACGGAGGGGGGGTATAGCAATCAGCCCCAGCATTTT.

V usage is TRBV19 and J usage is TRBJ1-5, with TRBD1 matching 7 bases. Germline V lookup: CDR1 LNHDA, CDR2 SQIVND (reference sequence). CDR3 length equals 17 residues. J gave up 5 bases and V 3 bases, and 13 bases lay outside the gene matches. CDR3 DNA: TGTGCCAGTAGTATGTGGGACAGTTCGTCTGGGGATCAGCCCCAGCATTTT. It yields the protein CASSMWDSSSGDQPQHF. Full variable domain (missing parts from reference TRBV19 and TRBJ1-5): DGGITQSPKYLFRKEGQNVTLSCEQNLNHDAMYWYRQDPGQGLRLIYYSQIVNDFQKGDIAEGYSVSREKKESFPLTVTSAQKNPTAFYLCASSMWDSSSGDQPQHFGDGTRLSIL.